Given below is one TCR beta chain in context. The antigen it binds to is not known. The sample holds no much larger clone one base away, and base qualities are not on file. The record originates from a study of blood T cell repertoires in COVID-19 (dated by TCRdb to the early 2020s). Regarding the study in general: Samples from collaborators originated in the United States, Italy and Spain and spanned both the acute and convalescent phases of COVID-19. The material from the prospective study consisted of cDNA or gDNA derived from T cells, B-cell-depleted T cells, or PBMCs. The dataset comprised deeply sampled blood TCRbeta repertoires from subjects exposed to, actively infected with, or recovered from COVID-19. A freely available public database, intended as a resource for researchers studying the immune response to SARS-CoV-2, is where the repertoires were released. Samples were obtained from the ongoing ImmuneRACE study (first 160 participants) and from 1,000 to 1,500 subjects provided by 6 global collaborators. A de-identified subject ID, COVID-19 status, age in years and sex were almost always included in the sample metadata. HLA class I and class II types, where available, came from metadata supplied by the sample provider rather than from assay-based typing.

The collaborating institutions used their own protocols to collect whole blood in K2EDTA tubes. For TCRbeta analysis, collaborators shipped samples in one of three forms: frozen whole blood, isolated PBMCs, or DNA extracted from either of those sample types. CDR3 length: 17 amino acids, cysteine to phenylalanine. CDR3 DNA is the only sequence kept; it has 51 bases, read in frame from the first base. Based on the germline V gene, the CDR1 and CDR2 sequences are KGHSH and LQKENI. Trimming leaves V shorter by 0 bases and J shorter by 5 bases, with the junction holding 9 bases beyond the gene matches. The paper's findings and limits, for the study overall: The amount of clinical and demographic metadata varied by source and participant and was provided uncurated.

The immunoSEQ Assay, a bias-controlled multiplex PCR, was used to amplify TCRbeta CDR3 regions from genomic DNA. The source study handled its data this way. Nucleated cell counts per sample were estimated from amplification of reference gene primers within the assay. To quantify the absolute abundance of each unique TCRbeta CDR3 rearrangement, sequence reads were collapsed and filtered. For each sample, productive Simpson clonality was calculated as the square root of Simpson's diversity index over productive rearrangements. Not all clones reach the TCRdb copy of this immuneACCESS table, which keeps in-frame sequences only. Checked studies attribute under half of the gap to unresolved V genes and leave the rest unexplained. From that table come the V and J calls and clone size; the DNA was used to work out D and trimming. The sample table holds under 150,000 clones, of which about 90% were seen once. Less than 2.5% of the sample is taken by the ten largest.

Sample: peripheral blood. The TCR comes from a man in his fifties or sixties with active COVID-19. This receptor chain uses TRBV18 and TRBJ2-7, with 11 bases aligning to TRBD1. The DNA sequence is as follows: TGTGCCAGCTCACCACCCCGGGGACAGGGGGTTGGCCACGAGCAGTACTTC. Protein translation: CASSPPRGQGVGHEQYF.